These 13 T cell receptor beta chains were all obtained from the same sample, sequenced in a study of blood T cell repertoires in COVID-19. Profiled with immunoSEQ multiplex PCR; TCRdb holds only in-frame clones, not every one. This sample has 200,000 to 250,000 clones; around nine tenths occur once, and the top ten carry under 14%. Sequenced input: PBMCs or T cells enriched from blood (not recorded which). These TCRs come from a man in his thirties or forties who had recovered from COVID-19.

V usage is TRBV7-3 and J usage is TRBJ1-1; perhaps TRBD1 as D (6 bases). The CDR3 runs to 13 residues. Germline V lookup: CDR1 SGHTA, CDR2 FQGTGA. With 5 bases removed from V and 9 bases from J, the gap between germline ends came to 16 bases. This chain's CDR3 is CASSQGGQTQAFF. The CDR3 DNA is TGTGCCAGCAGCCAAGGCGGACAGACTCAAGCTTTCTTT.

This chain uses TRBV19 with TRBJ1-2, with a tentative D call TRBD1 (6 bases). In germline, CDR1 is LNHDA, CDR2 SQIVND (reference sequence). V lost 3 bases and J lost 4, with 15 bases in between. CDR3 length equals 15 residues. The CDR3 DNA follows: TGTGCCAGTAGTATCGGACAGTGGAGAGGCTATGGCTACACCTTC. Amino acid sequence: CASSIGQWRGYGYTF.

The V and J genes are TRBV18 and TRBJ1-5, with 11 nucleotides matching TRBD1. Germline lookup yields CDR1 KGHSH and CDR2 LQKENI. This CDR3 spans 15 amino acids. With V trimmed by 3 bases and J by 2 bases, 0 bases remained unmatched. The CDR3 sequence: CASSPGQGGNQPQHF. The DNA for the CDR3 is TGTGCCAGCTCACCGGGACAGGGGGGCAATCAGCCCCAGCATTTT.

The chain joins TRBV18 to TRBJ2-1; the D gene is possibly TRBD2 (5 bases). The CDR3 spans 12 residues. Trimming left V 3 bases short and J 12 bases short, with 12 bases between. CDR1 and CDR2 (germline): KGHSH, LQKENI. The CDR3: CASSPLAGRQFF. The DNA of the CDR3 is TGTGCCAGCTCACCGCTCGCGGGCCGGCAGTTCTTC. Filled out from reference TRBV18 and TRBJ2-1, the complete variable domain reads NAGVMQNPRHLVRRRGQEARLRCSPMKGHSHVYWYRQLPEEGLKFMVYLQKENIIDESGMPKERFSAEFPKEGPSILRIQQVVRGDSAAYFCASSPLAGRQFFGPGTRLTVL.

The CDR3 protein is CASSLALGLKDTQYF. DNA for the CDR3: TGTGCCAGCAGCTTAGCGCTGGGACTAAAGGATACGCAGTATTTT. The chain recombines TRBV7-9 with TRBJ2-3, with 7 bases lining up with TRBD2. CDR1 is SEHNR and CDR2 is FQNEAQ in the germline V gene (reference sequence). The CDR3 loop spans 15 amino acids. Trimming removed 0 bases from V and 6 bases from J; junction bases left unmatched: 6.

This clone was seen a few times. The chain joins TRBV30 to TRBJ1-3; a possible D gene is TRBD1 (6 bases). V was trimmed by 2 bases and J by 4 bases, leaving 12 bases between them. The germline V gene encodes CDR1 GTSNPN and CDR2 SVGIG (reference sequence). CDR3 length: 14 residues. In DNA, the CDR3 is TGTGCCTGGAGTTCCAGGGGAACAGGAAACACCATATATTTT. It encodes CAWSSRGTGNTIYF.

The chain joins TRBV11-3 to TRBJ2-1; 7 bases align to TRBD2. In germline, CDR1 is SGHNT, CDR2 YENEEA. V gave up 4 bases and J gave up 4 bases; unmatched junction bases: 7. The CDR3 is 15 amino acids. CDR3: CASSSAGTIYNEQFF. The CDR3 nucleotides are TGTGCCAGCAGCTCGGCCGGGACTATTTACAATGAGCAGTTCTTC.

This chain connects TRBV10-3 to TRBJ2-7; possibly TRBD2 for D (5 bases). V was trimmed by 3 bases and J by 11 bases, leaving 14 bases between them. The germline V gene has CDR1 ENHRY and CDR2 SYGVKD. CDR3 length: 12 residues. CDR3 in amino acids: CAISESPSIEYF. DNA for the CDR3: TGTGCCATCAGTGAATCCCCTAGCATAGAGTACTTC.

CDR3 sequence reads: CASSWRLDDTQYF. The CDR3, as DNA: TGTGCCAGCAGCTGGCGGTTGGATGATACGCAGTATTTT. V usage is TRBV11-3 and J usage is TRBJ2-3; D gene uncertain. The CDR3 is 13 amino acids. Trimming removed 4 bases from V and 6 bases from J, with 11 bases in between. The germline gives CDR1 SGHNT, CDR2 YENEEA.

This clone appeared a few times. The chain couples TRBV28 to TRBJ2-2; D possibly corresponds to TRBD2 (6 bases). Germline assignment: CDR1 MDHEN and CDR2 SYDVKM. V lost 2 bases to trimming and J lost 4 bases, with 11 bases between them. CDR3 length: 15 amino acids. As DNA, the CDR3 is TGTGCCAGCAGTTTAGAAGGGAGGCGCACCGGGGAGCTGTTTTTT. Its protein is CASSLEGRRTGELFF.

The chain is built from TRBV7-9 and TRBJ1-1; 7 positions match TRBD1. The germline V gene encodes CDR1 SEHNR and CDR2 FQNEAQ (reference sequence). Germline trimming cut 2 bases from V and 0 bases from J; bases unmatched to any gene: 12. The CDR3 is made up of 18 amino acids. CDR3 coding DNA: TGTGCCAGCAGCTTATTGGGCCAGGGGGTTCGGCTGAACACTGAAGCTTTCTTT. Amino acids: CASSLLGQGVRLNTEAFF.

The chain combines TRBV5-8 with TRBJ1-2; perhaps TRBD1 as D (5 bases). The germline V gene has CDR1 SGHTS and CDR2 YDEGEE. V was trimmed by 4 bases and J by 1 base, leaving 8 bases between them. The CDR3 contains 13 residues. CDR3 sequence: CASSGQGNYGYTF. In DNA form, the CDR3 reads TGTGCCAGCAGCGGTCAGGGTAACTATGGCTACACCTTC.

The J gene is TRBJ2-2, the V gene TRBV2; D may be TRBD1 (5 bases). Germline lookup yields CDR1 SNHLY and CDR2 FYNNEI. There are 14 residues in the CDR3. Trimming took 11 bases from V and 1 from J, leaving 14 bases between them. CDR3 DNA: TGTGCCCCCTTAGGTCAGGGGAACACCGGGGAGCTGTTTTTT. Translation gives CAPLGQGNTGELFF.